This T cell receptor beta chain was profiled in a study of T cell responses to AZD1222 COVID-19 vaccine. V lost 5 bases and J lost 5, with 12 bases in between. The germline CDR1 and CDR2 sequences are SEHNR and FQNEAQ (reference sequence). The CDR3 consists of 13 residues. The assay was immunoSEQ multiplex PCR, and TCRdb's table has in-frame clones only and misses some. Seen here are some 130,000 clones, roughly 91% observed once, and the top ten hold roughly 7.1%. Second doses at about 4 or about 12 weeks were pooled. The rearrangement joins TRBV7-9 to TRBJ1-2; D gene uncertain. Specimen: peripheral blood, collected 28 days after the second AZD1222 dose. This clonotype was sampled from an adult who received the AZD1222 COVID-19 vaccine. CDR3 sequence reads: CASSPSPEYGYTF. DNA for the CDR3: TGTGCCAGCAGCCCCTCCCCAGAGTATGGCTACACCTTC.